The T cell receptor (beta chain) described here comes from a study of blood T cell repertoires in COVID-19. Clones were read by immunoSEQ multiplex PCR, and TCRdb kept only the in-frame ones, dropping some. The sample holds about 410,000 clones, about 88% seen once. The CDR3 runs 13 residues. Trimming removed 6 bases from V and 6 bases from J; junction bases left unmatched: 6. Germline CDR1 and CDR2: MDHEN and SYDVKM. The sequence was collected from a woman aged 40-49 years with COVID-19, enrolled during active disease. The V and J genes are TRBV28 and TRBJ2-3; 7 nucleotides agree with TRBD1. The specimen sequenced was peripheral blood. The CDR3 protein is CASSRDSADTQYF. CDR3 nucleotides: TGTGCCAGCAGCCGGGACAGTGCGGATACGCAGTATTTT.